This TCR beta chain was documented in a study of T-cell memory formation after mild COVID-19. Study results and limitations: Prior to infection, memory already included some responding clones, suggesting cross-reactive memory joined. CM and EM subsets held most contracting CD4+ clones; EMRA held CD8+ ones.

TCRalpha and TCRbeta libraries used 5'RACE with constant-segment primers and UMIs. Via MiXCR, TCRdb re-called the 5' RACE reads, giving one row per CDR3 protein. The table shows 430,000 or so distinct CDR3 sequences, with roughly 25% occurring only once. This CDR3 region has 16 residues. V was clipped by 4 bases and J by 0 bases; unmatched bases: 5. Germline values: CDR1 SNHLY, CDR2 FYNNEI. A word on this clonotype: Its antigen is undetermined.

The chain combines TRBV2 with TRBJ2-1; 8 bases are shared with TRBD1. The clonotype originates from an adult woman who had mild COVID-19 (a few samples of this study predate the infection). Cell type and time point are not known. Material for sequencing was PBMCs or a T cell subset sorted from them (not recorded which). The CDR3 here is CASSVRGQSSYNEQFF. DNA for the CDR3: TGTGCCAGCAGTGTCAGGGGGCAGAGCTCCTACAATGAGCAGTTCTTC.